One and the same sample provided the 30 T cell receptor beta chains below, sequenced in a study of blood T cell repertoires in COVID-19. Assay used: immunoSEQ multiplex PCR; TCRdb lists only in-frame clones, some missing. The data hold under 300,000 clones, with 86% observed a single time. Source material: peripheral blood. These receptors were collected from a woman in her 70s with COVID-19, enrolled during active disease.

This chain uses TRBV2 with TRBJ1-1, with 7 positions matching TRBD1. This CDR3 is built from 15 residues. Germline CDR1 SNHLY, CDR2 FYNNEI. J was trimmed by 1 base and V by 9 bases; bases with no gene match: 11. CDR3 amino acids: CASTTGDRRNTEAFF. Written as DNA, the CDR3 is TGTGCCAGTACAACAGGGGACAGAAGGAACACTGAAGCTTTCTTT.

The rearrangement joins TRBV3-1 (or the pseudogene TRBV3-2) to TRBJ2-4; 10 nucleotides align to TRBD1. CDR3 length: 15 residues. The V gene end was trimmed by 4 bases and the J gene end by 4 bases; junction bases not matched to a gene: 4. Germline loops: CDR1 LGHDT, CDR2 YNNKEL (reference sequence). Written as DNA, the CDR3 is TGTGCCAGCAGCCCCGGACAGGGGGGGAAAAACATTCAGTACTTC. Protein sequence: CASSPGQGGKNIQYF.

The chain is built from TRBV5-5 and TRBJ1-1, with 7 positions matching TRBD1. Germline trimming cut 2 bases from V and 0 bases from J; bases unmatched to any gene: 4. The germline CDR1 and CDR2 sequences are SGHKS and YYEKEE (reference sequence). The CDR3 runs to 15 residues. The CDR3 sequence is CASSFTGDLNTEAFF. DNA of the CDR3: TGTGCCAGCAGCTTTACAGGGGACCTGAACACTGAAGCTTTCTTT.

The chain combines TRBV6-5 with TRBJ2-7, with D possibly being TRBD2 (6 bases). The CDR3 loop spans 13 amino acids. The germline gives CDR1 MNHEY, CDR2 SVGAGI. Trimming left V 0 bases short and J 5 bases short, with 8 bases between. The CDR3 loop reads CASSYSTGDEQYF. The CDR3 coding sequence is TGTGCCAGCAGTTACTCGACGGGGGACGAGCAGTACTTC.

The chain combines TRBV3-1 (or the pseudogene TRBV3-2) with TRBJ2-3; the match to TRBD2 covers 8 bases. The germline gives CDR1 LGHDT, CDR2 YNNKEL (reference sequence). The junction had 17 bases not matched to a gene; V was cut back by 4 bases and J by 5 bases. The CDR3 extends over 18 amino acids. CDR3 nucleotides: TGTGCCAGCAGCCTGCTTCCCCCGGGGGGGCGGTACGTAGATACGCAGTATTTT. Its translation is CASSLLPPGGRYVDTQYF.

This chain links TRBV9 with TRBJ2-1; TRBD1 is a possible D gene (6 bases). The CDR3 is made up of 15 amino acids. Deletions cut 4 bases from V and 8 bases from J, with 19 bases between. Germline V gene sequence: CDR1 SGDLS, CDR2 YYNGEE. CDR3 loop: CASSLRQAREDEQFF. CDR3 sequence (DNA): TGTGCCAGCAGCCTTAGACAGGCCAGGGAAGATGAGCAGTTCTTC.

This clone was counted only a few times. The V gene is TRBV7-2, the J gene TRBJ2-2; D is unclear. Germline V lookup: CDR1 SGHTA, CDR2 FQGNSA. The V end lost 1 base, the J end lost 5 bases, and 11 bases lay between the germline ends. The CDR3 covers 15 residues. The CDR3 is CASSLVRGETGELFF. The CDR3, as DNA: TGTGCCAGCAGCTTAGTGCGCGGTGAAACCGGGGAGCTGTTTTTT.

A single count supports this clone. The chain is built from TRBV19 and TRBJ1-5; D not certain. Deletions cut 5 bases from V and 4 bases from J, with 6 bases between. CDR3 length: 12 residues. CDR1 is LNHDA and CDR2 is SQIVND in the germline V gene (reference sequence). This chain's CDR3 is CASSGANQPQHF. CDR3 DNA sequence: TGTGCCAGTAGTGGAGCGAATCAGCCCCAGCATTTT.

V gene TRBV2 combines with J gene TRBJ2-1; TRBD2 matches 15 bases. Unmatched junction bases numbered 1, after V lost 6 bases and J lost 4 bases. CDR1 SNHLY and CDR2 FYNNEI come from the germline V gene. There are 15 residues in the CDR3. CDR3 nucleotide sequence: TGTGCCAGCAGGGGACTAGCGGGGGGATACAATGAGCAGTTCTTC. This codes for CASRGLAGGYNEQFF.

The chain carries TRBV6-5 and TRBJ2-6, with D perhaps TRBD2 (5 bases). The V gene lost 2 bases and the J gene lost 4 bases, with 9 bases spanning the gap. CDR1 is MNHEY, CDR2 SVGAGI, per germline. The CDR3 is made up of 15 amino acids. The chain's CDR3 is CASSYERAGANVLTF. Written as DNA, the CDR3 is TGTGCCAGCAGTTACGAGAGGGCCGGGGCCAACGTCCTGACTTTC.

This clone occurred a few times. The V gene is TRBV19, the J gene TRBJ1-5; no clear D. V lost 3 bases, J lost 2 bases, and 11 bases lay in between. Germline V lookup: CDR1 LNHDA, CDR2 SQIVND (reference sequence). This CDR3 spans 15 amino acids. The CDR3 sequence: CASSMIEGGNQPQHF. The CDR3 DNA is TGTGCCAGTAGTATGATTGAGGGAGGCAATCAGCCCCAGCATTTT.

This chain links TRBV6-6 with TRBJ1-5, with 9 bases fitting TRBD1. Trimming took 4 bases from V and 4 from J; bases not matched to a gene: 2. In germline, CDR1 is MNHNY, CDR2 SVGAGI (reference sequence). The CDR3 spans 14 residues. CDR3 bases: TGTGCCAGCAGTTTACAGGGGGCGAATCAGCCCCAGCATTTT. Translated: CASSLQGANQPQHF.

The gene calls are TRBV19 and TRBJ2-7; 7 bases align to TRBD1. Trimming at V came to 7 bases and at J to 1 base, leaving 7 bases not matched to a gene. Germline CDR1 LNHDA, CDR2 SQIVND (reference sequence). The CDR3 has 14 residues. The CDR3 loop is CASTRGRWSYEQYF. CDR3 coding DNA: TGTGCCAGTACGAGGGGGCGTTGGTCCTACGAGCAGTACTTC.

The chain uses TRBV3-1 (or the pseudogene TRBV3-2) and TRBJ2-3, with D hard to call. The CDR3 has 14 residues. Per germline, CDR1 LGHDT and CDR2 YNNKEL (reference sequence). Trimming shortened V by 5 bases and J by 2 bases, and 11 bases separated the two germline ends. The CDR3 protein is CASSTTGPTDTQYF. Written as DNA, the CDR3 is TGTGCCAGCAGCACGACTGGCCCCACAGATACGCAGTATTTT.

V and J are TRBV5-1 and TRBJ1-1; 9 nucleotides line up with TRBD1. Germline CDR1 is SGHRS and CDR2 is YFSETQ. J was trimmed by 10 bases and V by 4 bases; bases with no gene match: 14. This CDR3 is built from 15 residues. The CDR3: CASSRGQGRGLVAFF. The CDR3 bases are TGCGCCAGCAGCCGGGGACAGGGAAGGGGCTTGGTAGCTTTCTTT.

J is TRBJ1-5 and V is TRBV4-2; no definite D call. Germline V gene data show CDR1 as LGHNA and CDR2 as YNFKEQ. The length of the CDR3 is 13 residues. V lost 1 base and J 5 bases, leaving 6 bases between the germline ends. The DNA for the CDR3 is TGTGCCAGCAGCCAAGCAATTGATCAGCCCCAGCATTTT. Its protein product is CASSQAIDQPQHF.

This chain joins TRBV30 and TRBJ1-5; 8 positions match TRBD1. CDR3 length: 13 residues. Germline CDR1 GTSNPN, CDR2 SVGIG (reference sequence). Unmatched junction bases numbered 3, after V lost 5 bases and J lost 3 bases. CDR3 nucleotides: TGTGCCTGGGGACAGGGTCCCAATCAGCCCCAGCATTTT. It specifies CAWGQGPNQPQHF.

The chain couples TRBV21-1 to TRBJ1-5; the D call TRBD1 from the table was never checked on the DNA. TRBV21-1 has pseudogene status. The CDR3 spans 14 residues. CDR3 coding DNA: TGTGCCAGCATCCGTCGGACAGGTGTCCAGCCCCAGCATTTT. This encodes CASIRRTGVQPQHF.

This clone was seen once. This chain joins TRBV18 and TRBJ1-2, with a tentative D call TRBD1 (6 bases). Germline loops: CDR1 KGHSH, CDR2 LQKENI. Trimming took off 5 bases at V and 12 bases at J, with 25 bases between the two ends. This CDR3 comprises 15 residues. CDR3 nucleotides: TGTGCCAGCTCAGCATCACAGGGAGTGGGCCTATTCGACACCTTC. Protein: CASSASQGVGLFDTF.

The chain is built from TRBV23-1 and TRBJ1-4, with TRBD1 matching over 11 bases. TRBV23-1 is known as an ORF, though its function is uncertain. The CDR3 consists of 15 residues. Losses at the gene ends were 3 bases for V and 6 bases for J; bases not matched to a gene: 3. The DNA of the CDR3 is TGCGCCAGCAGTCACCCGGACAGGGGGCATGAAAAACTGTTTTTT. It translates to CASSHPDRGHEKLFF.

Only one count was recorded for this clone. The CDR3 loop reads CSVSMGGNEQFF. In nucleotides, the CDR3 is TGCAGCGTTAGCATGGGGGGCAATGAGCAGTTCTTC. The chain has TRBV29-1 and TRBJ2-1; tentative D call: TRBD2 (6 bases). The CDR3 length is 12 residues. Per germline, CDR1 SQVTM and CDR2 ANQGSEA. V lost 5 bases, J lost 6 bases, and 11 bases lay in between.

The rearrangement uses TRBV21-1 and TRBJ1-5; the table's TRBD1 call for D was not verified on the DNA. TRBV21-1 is recorded as a pseudogene. The CDR3 has 14 amino acids. Here the CDR3 reads CASSKVRTTQPQHF. Here the CDR3 DNA reads TGTGCCAGCAGCAAAGTCAGGACAACACAGCCCCAGCATTTT.

V is TRBV4-1 and J is TRBJ2-1, with 8 bases identical to TRBD2. V lost 0 bases, J lost 8 bases, and 6 bases stayed unmatched. The germline V gene encodes CDR1 MGHRA and CDR2 YSYEKL. The CDR3 length is 15 residues. CDR3 amino acids: CASSQETGGWYEQFF. The CDR3 DNA reads as TGCGCCAGCAGCCAAGAGACGGGGGGGTGGTATGAGCAGTTCTTC.

This chain joins TRBV19 and TRBJ1-2; 8 nucleotides match TRBD1. The CDR3 has 14 residues. The V segment lost 6 bases and the J segment 7 bases; nucleotides outside the gene matches: 10. Germline V gene data show CDR1 as LNHDA and CDR2 as SQIVND (reference sequence). The CDR3 DNA is TGTGCCAGTAGGATACAGGGGGTTAAGGGTGGCTACACCTTC. Amino acids: CASRIQGVKGGYTF.

V is TRBV30 and J is TRBJ1-3, with D perhaps TRBD1 (5 bases). There are 13 residues in the CDR3. V lost 3 bases, J lost 4 bases, and 10 bases lay in between. Germline V gives CDR1 GTSNPN, CDR2 SVGIG (reference sequence). The DNA for the CDR3 is TGTGCCTGGAGGGGGACTTCCGGAAACACCATATATTTT. It yields the protein CAWRGTSGNTIYF. The variable domain in full, completed from reference TRBV30 and TRBJ1-3, reads SQTIHQWPATLVQPVGSPLSLECTVEGTSNPNLYWYRQAAGRGLQLLFYSVGIGQISSEVPQNLSASRPQDRQFILSSKKLLLSDSGFYLCAWRGTSGNTIYFGEGSWLTVV.

The chain uses TRBV30 and TRBJ2-2; no firm D call. The CDR3 length is 13 residues. V was pared by 2 bases and J by 7 bases, with 11 bases between. Germline V gene data show CDR1 as GTSNPN and CDR2 as SVGIG (reference sequence). The CDR3, as DNA: TGTGCCTGGAGTCTCGATGGCGGCGGGGAGCTGTTTTTT. Translation gives CAWSLDGGGELFF.

This clone was found a few times. The chain employs TRBV2 and TRBJ1-5; 7 bases match TRBD1. In germline, CDR1 is SNHLY, CDR2 FYNNEI. V dropped 6 bases and J dropped 7; count of bases not matched to a gene: 12. CDR3 length: 15 amino acids. CDR3 in amino acids: CASRGETGKRQPQHF. CDR3 DNA: TGTGCCAGCAGGGGAGAGACAGGGAAAAGGCAGCCCCAGCATTTT.

CDR3 nucleotides: TGTGCCATCAGTGAGTCGACGGCGGGGGAGAACACCGGGGAGCTGTTTTTT. Encoded protein: CAISESTAGENTGELFF. The chain links TRBV10-3 to TRBJ2-2; TRBD2 aligns across 7 bases. This CDR3 has 17 amino acids. CDR1 ENHRY and CDR2 SYGVKD come from the germline V gene. Trimming took 0 bases from V and 1 from J; bases not matched to a gene: 5.

This chain uses TRBV2 with TRBJ1-2; unclear D gene. Trimming took off 3 bases at V and 0 bases at J, with 11 bases between the two ends. The CDR3 length is 15 residues. The germline CDR1 and CDR2 sequences are SNHLY and FYNNEI. CDR3: CASSEGRTANYGYTF. The CDR3, as DNA: TGTGCCAGCAGTGAGGGCAGGACTGCTAACTATGGCTACACCTTC.

This clone appeared a single time. The rearrangement joins TRBV10-3 to TRBJ2-1; 7 bases map to TRBD2. V lost 2 bases to trimming and J lost 6 bases; unmatched junction nucleotides: 7. The V gene's germline CDR1 is ENHRY and CDR2 SYGVKD. The CDR3 length is 15 residues. CDR3: CAISETRGGPNEQFF. CDR3 sequence (DNA): TGTGCCATCAGTGAGACTCGGGGAGGGCCCAATGAGCAGTTCTTC.